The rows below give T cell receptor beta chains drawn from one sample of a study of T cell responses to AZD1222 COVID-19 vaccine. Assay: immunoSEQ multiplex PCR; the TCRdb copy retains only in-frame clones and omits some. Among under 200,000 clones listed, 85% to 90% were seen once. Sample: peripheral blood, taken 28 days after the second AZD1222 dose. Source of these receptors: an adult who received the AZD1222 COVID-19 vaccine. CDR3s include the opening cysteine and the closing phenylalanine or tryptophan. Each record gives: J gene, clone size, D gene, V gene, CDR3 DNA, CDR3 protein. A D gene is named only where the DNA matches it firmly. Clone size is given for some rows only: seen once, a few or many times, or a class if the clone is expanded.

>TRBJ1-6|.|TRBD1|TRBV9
TGTGCCAGCAGCATAGGGGGACAGCTCCATTCACCCCTCCACTTT
CASSIGGQLHSPLHF
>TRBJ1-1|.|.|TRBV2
TGTGCCAGCAAGGACCCCCAGGGAGGCACTGAAGCTTTCTTT
CASKDPQGGTEAFF
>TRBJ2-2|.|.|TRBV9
TGTGCCAGCAGCGTAGACCATCTCGGGGAGCTGTTTTTT
CASSVDHLGELFF
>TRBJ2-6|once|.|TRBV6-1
TGTGCCAGCAGTGAACGTGGAACTGGGGCCAACGTCCTGACTTTC
CASSERGTGANVLTF
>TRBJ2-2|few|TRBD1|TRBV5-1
TGCGCCAGCAGCTTGGCCGGAACAGGGGGCCCCGGGGAGCTGTTTTTT
CASSLAGTGGPGELFF
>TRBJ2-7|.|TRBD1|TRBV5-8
TGTGCCAGCAGCTTCCGGACAGGCACCGGCGAGCAGTACTTC
CASSFRTGTGEQYF
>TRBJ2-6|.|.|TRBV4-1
TGCGCCAGCAGCCAACAAGGGGTTGGGCTGGGAGCTGGGGCCAACGTCCTGACTTTC
CASSQQGVGLGAGANVLTF
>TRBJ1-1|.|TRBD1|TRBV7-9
TGTGCCAGCAGCTTAAGACAGGGGGGCAGAGGGGAGGCTGAAGCTTTCTTT
CASSLRQGGRGEAEAFF
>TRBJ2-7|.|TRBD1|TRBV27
TGTGCCAGCAGTCTCAGGACAGGGGCCACCTACGAGCAGTACTTC
CASSLRTGATYEQYF
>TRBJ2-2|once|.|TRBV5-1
TGCGCCAGCAGCTTGGAACAGGGAAGAGGCGGGGAGCTGTTTTTT
CASSLEQGRGGELFF
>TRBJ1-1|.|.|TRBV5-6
TGTGCCAGCAGCTTGGTTTTTCGGCAAGCGGACACTGAAGCTTTCTTT
CASSLVFRQADTEAFF
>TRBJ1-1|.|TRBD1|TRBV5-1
TGCGCCAGCAGGCGACTTACAGGGGACGGCACTGAAGCTTTCTTT
CASRRLTGDGTEAFF
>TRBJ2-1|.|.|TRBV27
TGTGCCAGCAGTTTAAAGGGCCTCTCCTCCTACAATGAGCAGTTCTTC
CASSLKGLSSYNEQFF
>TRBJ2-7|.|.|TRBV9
TGTGCCAGCAGCGTAGGAGGAACTCTCCTCGACGAGCAGTACTTC
CASSVGGTLLDEQYF
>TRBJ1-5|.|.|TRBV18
TGTGCCAGCTCACCTGGACAGAATCAGCCCCAGCATTTT
CASSPGQNQPQHF
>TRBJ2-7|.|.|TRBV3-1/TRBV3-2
TGTGCCAGCAGCCAAGACTACAGGGCCGAGCAGTACTTC
CASSQDYRAEQYF
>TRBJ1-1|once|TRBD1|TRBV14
TGTGCCAGCAGCCTATGGACAGGGCGTATGAACACTGAAGCTTTCTTT
CASSLWTGRMNTEAFF
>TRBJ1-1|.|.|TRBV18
TGTGCCAGCTCACCGCTCCAGAACACTGAAGCTTTCTTT
CASSPLQNTEAFF
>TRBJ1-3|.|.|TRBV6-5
TGTGCCAGCAGCGCCGACCGCATAAAGGGAAACACCATATATTTT
CASSADRIKGNTIYF
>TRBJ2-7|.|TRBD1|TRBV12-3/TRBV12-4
TGTGCCAGCAGTACGCGGACAGGCTACGAGCAGTACTTC
CASSTRTGYEQYF
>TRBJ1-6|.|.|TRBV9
TGTGCCAGCACGGCCGGAAAAGGGCCTAGGGATTCACCCCTCCACTTT
CASTAGKGPRDSPLHF
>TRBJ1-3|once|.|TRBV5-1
TGCGCCAGCAGCTTATTAGGGGTAGGCACCATATATTTT
CASSLLGVGTIYF
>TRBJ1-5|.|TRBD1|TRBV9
TGTGCCAGAATTTTGGGTGAGGGACAGAGGAGCAATCAGCCCCAGCATTTT
CARILGEGQRSNQPQHF
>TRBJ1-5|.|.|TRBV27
TGTGCCAGCAGTCGAGGAGATCAGCCCCAGCATTTT
CASSRGDQPQHF
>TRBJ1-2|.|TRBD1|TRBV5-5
TGTGCCAGCAGCTTGTACCCACCCGGGACAGGGGCCTATGGCTACACCTTC
CASSLYPPGTGAYGYTF
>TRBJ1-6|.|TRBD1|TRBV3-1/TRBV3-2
TGTGCCAGCAGCCAAGGGACAGGGGATTCACCCCTCCACTTT
CASSQGTGDSPLHF
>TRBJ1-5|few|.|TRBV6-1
TGTGCCAGCAGGGAAAACGTACAGGCTAGTAGCAATCAGCCCCAGCATTTT
CASRENVQASSNQPQHF
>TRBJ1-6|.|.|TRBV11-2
TGTGCCAGCAGCTTAGTCTTTAGGCAGGGTAATTCACCCCTCCACTTT
CASSLVFRQGNSPLHF
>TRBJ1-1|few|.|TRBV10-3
TGTGCCACCCAGACAGTTAACACTGAAGCTTTCTTT
CATQTVNTEAFF
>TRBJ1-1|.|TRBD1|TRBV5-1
TGCGCCAGCAGCTTGGTTGGGACAGGCACTGAAGCTTTCTTT
CASSLVGTGTEAFF
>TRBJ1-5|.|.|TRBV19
TGTGCCAGTAGGACACTACAGGGCCCCAATCAGCCCCAGCATTTT
CASRTLQGPNQPQHF
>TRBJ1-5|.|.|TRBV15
TGTGCCACCAGCGTACCGGGACTCGGAGGACAGCCCCAGCATTTT
CATSVPGLGGQPQHF
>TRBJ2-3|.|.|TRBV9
TGTGCCAGCAGCGATGTAGGATTCGCCTCAAACACAGATACGCAGTATTTT
CASSDVGFASNTDTQYF
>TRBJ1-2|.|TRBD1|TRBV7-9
TGTGCCAGCAGCTTAAGCTACAGGGGGCCTGTCTATGGCTACACCTTC
CASSLSYRGPVYGYTF
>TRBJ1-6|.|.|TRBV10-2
TGCGCCAGCAGTGAGACAGGGACTTCACCCCTCCACTTT
CASSETGTSPLHF
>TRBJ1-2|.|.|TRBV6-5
TGTGCCAGCAGCCCGACAGATATAGATGGCTACACCTTC
CASSPTDIDGYTF